The source of this T cell receptor (beta chain) is a study of T-cell reconstitution after alpha-beta-depleted transplantation in children. Unique molecular identifiers were incorporated during preparation of the TCRbeta library. Using its own MiXCR run on the PCR reads, TCRdb lists one record per CDR3 protein. The table records 90,000 to 130,000 distinct CDR3 sequences, 10% of them present only once. The CDR3 sequence is 15 residues long. The trim removed 0 bases at V and 9 bases at J, leaving 5 bases unmatched. Germline values: CDR1 SGHRS, CDR2 YFSETQ. Overall study findings and caveats: It was reported that alpha-beta T cells came from several hundred expanded graft clones (about two months after transplant). Surviving recipient T cells and thymic progenitors produced the high day-60 TCRbeta diversity seen in some patients.

This clonotype was seen a few times. Its cognate antigen is unknown. This material consisted of PBMCs, taken before TCRalphabeta/CD19-depleted stem cell transplant. The V call is TRBV5-1, the J call TRBJ2-1; TRBD2 agrees at 11 bases. This sequence originates from a boy aged 2-9 years with acute lymphoblastic leukemia, due to receive a stem cell transplant. The CDR3 DNA is TGCGCCAGCAGCTTGGCCGTAGCGGGAGGGGTTGAGCAGTTCTTC. Protein sequence: CASSLAVAGGVEQFF.